The rows below give T cell receptor beta chains drawn from one sample of a study of radiotherapy plus CTLA-4 blockade in lung cancer. This table comes from immunoSEQ multiplex PCR, and its TCRdb copy is limited to in-frame clones, with some not included. The data contain some 94,000 clones, roughly four fifths of them singletons. Specimen: peripheral blood, collected from a patient treated with radiotherapy plus ipilimumab. The receptors were sampled from a human donor with non-small cell lung cancer that progressed on radiotherapy plus ipilimumab. Each CDR3 is given with its conserved first and last residue. Each record gives: J gene, D gene, CDR3 length, V gene, clone size, CDR3 DNA, CDR3 protein. The D gene is left open where the match is weak. Expanded clones are given a class, and other clones once, few, many or no size at all.

TRBJ1-1	TRBD1	13	TRBV30	once	TGTGCCTGGAGTGTAAGGGGGCAGGGTGAAGCTTTCTTT	CAWSVRGQGEAFF
TRBJ2-7	TRBD1	15	TRBV28	-	TGTGCCAGCACCACGACAGGGGATGCATCCTACGAGCAGTACTTC	CASTTTGDASYEQYF
TRBJ1-3	-	15	TRBV6-5	-	TGTGCCAGCAGTTACATTGGGGCCTCGGGAAACACCATATATTTT	CASSYIGASGNTIYF
TRBJ2-7	-	14	TRBV28	-	TGTGCCAGCAGCCCGGACAGCCCAATCTACGAGCAGTACTTC	CASSPDSPIYEQYF
TRBJ2-7	-	14	TRBV6-5	-	TGTGCCAGCAGGACCGGGACGGCGACCTACGAGCAGTACTTC	CASRTGTATYEQYF
TRBJ2-1	-	11	TRBV19	-	TGTGCCAGTAGTACGCCGACTGCGCAGTTCTTC	CASSTPTAQFF
TRBJ1-2	-	16	TRBV12-5	-	TGTGCTAGTGGTTTGGCCCGGACAGCTCGTAACTATGGCTACACCTTC	CASGLARTARNYGYTF
TRBJ2-5	TRBD2	15	TRBV5-1	-	TGCGCCAGCAGCACAACCTTAGCGGGACAAGAGACCCAGTACTTC	CASSTTLAGQETQYF
TRBJ2-1	TRBD2	15	TRBV6-5	-	TGTGCCAGCAGTTACGGAGCGGGATCCTACAATGAGCAGTTCTTC	CASSYGAGSYNEQFF
TRBJ2-1	TRBD2	15	TRBV30	-	TGTGCCTGGACAATAGGACTAGGGGATAACAATGAGCAGTTCTTC	CAWTIGLGDNNEQFF